The source of this T cell receptor (beta chain) is a study of T cell repertoires in cytomegalovirus infection. This clonotype was detected a few times. This CDR3 has 14 residues. V lost 6 bases, J lost 11 bases, and 6 bases stayed unmatched. In germline, CDR1 is MGHRA, CDR2 YSYEKL. TCRdb recomputed calls from the reads with MiXCR, one row per CDR3 protein. The table records around 530,000 distinct CDR3 sequences, more than 15% of them present only once. Sample: CD8+ T cells from PBMCs. The genes are TRBV4-1 and TRBJ1-6, with 11 bases identical to TRBD1. This clonotype was sampled from a human donor in good health (CMV status not recorded). Some clones in this sample may be carry-over from other donors' samples. CDR3 loop: CASSRTGGNPPLHF. The CDR3 DNA is TGCGCCAGCAGTCGGACAGGGGGCAATCCACCCCTCCACTTT.